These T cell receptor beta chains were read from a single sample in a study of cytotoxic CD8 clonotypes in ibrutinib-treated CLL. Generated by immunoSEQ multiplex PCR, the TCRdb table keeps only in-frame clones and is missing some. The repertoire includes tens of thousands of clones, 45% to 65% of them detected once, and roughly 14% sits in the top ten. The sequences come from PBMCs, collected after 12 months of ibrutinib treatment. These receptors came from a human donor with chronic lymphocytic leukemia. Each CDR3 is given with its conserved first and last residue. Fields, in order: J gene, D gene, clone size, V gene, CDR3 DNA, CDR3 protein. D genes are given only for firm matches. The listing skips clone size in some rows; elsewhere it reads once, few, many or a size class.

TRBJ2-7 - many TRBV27 TGTGCCAGCAGTTTTGGTCCCTCACGATACGAGCAGTACTTC CASSFGPSRYEQYF
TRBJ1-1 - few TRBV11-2 TGTGCCAGCAGCTTGGGAGTGAACACTGAAGCTTTCTTT CASSLGVNTEAFF
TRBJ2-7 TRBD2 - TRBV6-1 TGTGCCAGCGACCGGACTAGCGGGAGTGGCGAGCAGTACTTC CASDRTSGSGEQYF
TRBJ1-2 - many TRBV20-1 TGCAGTGCTATCAATGGCTACACCTTC CSAINGYTF
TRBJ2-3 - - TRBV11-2 TGTGCCAGCAGCTTAGGACCGGGACATCACACAGATACGCAGTATTTT CASSLGPGHHTDTQYF
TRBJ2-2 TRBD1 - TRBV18 TGTGCCAGCTCAGCCGACAGGGTCAACACCGGGGAGCTGTTTTTT CASSADRVNTGELFF
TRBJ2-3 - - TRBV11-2 TGTGCCAGCAGCTTAGTAGCCAACACAGATACGCAGTATTTT CASSLVANTDTQYF
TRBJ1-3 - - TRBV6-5 TGTGCCAGCAGTTCATGGGGCGGCTCTGGAAACACCATATATTTT CASSSWGGSGNTIYF
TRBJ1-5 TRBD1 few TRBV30 TGTGCCTGGAGGCCGACAGGGGTCGGCAATCAGCCCCAGCATTTT CAWRPTGVGNQPQHF
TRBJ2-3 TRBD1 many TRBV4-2 TGTGCCAGCAGCCTCAGGGACAGGGGCTCGGATACGCAGTATTTT CASSLRDRGSDTQYF
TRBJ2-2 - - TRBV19 TGTGCCAGTAGTACACACAGGGACACCGGGGAGCTGTTTTTT CASSTHRDTGELFF
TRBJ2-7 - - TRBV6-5 TGTGCCAGCAGTTACTGGGGAGGAGACGAGCAGTACTTC CASSYWGGDEQYF
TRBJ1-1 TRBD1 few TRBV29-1 TGCAGCGTCCAGGACAGGATGGGCACTGAAGCTTTCTTT CSVQDRMGTEAFF
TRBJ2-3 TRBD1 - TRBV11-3 TGTGCCAGCAGCCCGGGACAGTCGAGAGATACGCAGTATTTT CASSPGQSRDTQYF
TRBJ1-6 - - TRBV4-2 TGTGCCAGCAGCCAAGTAGTGGACACGAGGAATTCACCCCTCCACTTT CASSQVVDTRNSPLHF
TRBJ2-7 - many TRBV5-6 TGTGCCAGCAGCGAGAGGGGCAGGAAGGGATACGAGCAGTACTTC CASSERGRKGYEQYF
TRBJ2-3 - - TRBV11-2 TGTGCCAGCAGCCAAGACACAGATACGCAGTATTTT CASSQDTDTQYF
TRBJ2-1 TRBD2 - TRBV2 TGTGCCAGCAGTGGTCGGGGGGGCGGTTATGAGCAGTTCTTC CASSGRGGGYEQFF
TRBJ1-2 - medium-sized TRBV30 TGTGCCTGGAGTGTACTTGGAGTTGGCTACACCTTC CAWSVLGVGYTF
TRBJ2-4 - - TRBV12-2 TGTGCAAGTCGCCCGGGACGGTACATTCAGTACTTC CASRPGRYIQYF
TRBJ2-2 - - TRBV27 TGTGCCAGCACCTTTAGGGAGAACACCGGGGAGCTGTTTTTT CASTFRENTGELFF
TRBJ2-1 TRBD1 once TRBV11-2 TGTGCCAGCAGCCCAGGACAGGGAAGGAATGAGCAGTTCTTC CASSPGQGRNEQFF
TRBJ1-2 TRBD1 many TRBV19 TGTGCCAGTAGTAGAGGGACAGTCGCTTTTGGCTACACCTTC CASSRGTVAFGYTF
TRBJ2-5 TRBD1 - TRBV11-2 TGTGCCAGTAACCGGGACAGCCAAGAGACCCAGTACTTC CASNRDSQETQYF
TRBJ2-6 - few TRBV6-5 TGTGCCAGCAGACCTCTCGGAGGGGCCAACGTCCTGACTTTC CASRPLGGANVLTF
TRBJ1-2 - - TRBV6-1 TGTGCCAGCAGTGAGGGACGGTCCTATGGCTACACCTTC CASSEGRSYGYTF
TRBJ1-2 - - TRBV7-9 TGTGCCAGCAGCTTAGCTCAGGGGATAGGTGGCTACACCTTC CASSLAQGIGGYTF
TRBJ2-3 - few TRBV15 TGTGCCACCAGCAGAGCAGGGCCAGATACGCAGTATTTT CATSRAGPDTQYF
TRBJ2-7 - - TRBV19 TGTGCCAGTAGCATACTTCATCGACCGGGGCCGACCTACGAGCAGTACTTC CASSILHRPGPTYEQYF
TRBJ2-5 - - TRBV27 TGTGCCAGCAGTTCTGGTGGGGGATTAGGGACCCAGTACTTC CASSSGGGLGTQYF
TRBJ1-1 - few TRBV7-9 TGTGCCAGCAGCCGCCCGCTGAACACTGAAGCTTTCTTT CASSRPLNTEAFF
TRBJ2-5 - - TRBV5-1 TGCGCCAGCAGCCCTTGGGGTCCAGGGCGCTGGGAGACCCAGTACTTC CASSPWGPGRWETQYF
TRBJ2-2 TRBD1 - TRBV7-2 TGTGCCAGCAGCCTCCTCGGACAGGGAAGGGGGAGGGGGGAGCTGTTTTTT CASSLLGQGRGRGELFF
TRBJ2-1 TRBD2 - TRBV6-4 TGTGCCAGCGCGGGCGGGAGGGCTTCGGATGAGCAGTTCTTC CASAGGRASDEQFF
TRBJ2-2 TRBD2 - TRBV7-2 TGTGCCAGCAGCTCCAGACTAGCGGGAGTCGGGGTAGTTACCGGGGAGCTGTTTTTT CASSSRLAGVGVVTGELFF
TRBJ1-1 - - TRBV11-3 TGTGCCAGCAGCTTGACAGGAAGACTTGAAGCTTTCTTT CASSLTGRLEAFF
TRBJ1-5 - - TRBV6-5 TGTGCCAGCAGTCGGACGGAAAATCAGCCCCAGCATTTT CASSRTENQPQHF
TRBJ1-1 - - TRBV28 TGTGCCAGCAGTTTAGATTATATGTCGCTATACCCGAACACTGAAGCTTTCTTT CASSLDYMSLYPNTEAFF
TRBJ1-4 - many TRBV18 TGTGCCAGCTCTCTTCGACAGACTAATGAAAAACTGTTTTTT CASSLRQTNEKLFF
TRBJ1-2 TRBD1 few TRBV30 TGTGCCGGAGGGACAGGGAACTATGGCTACACCTTC CAGGTGNYGYTF
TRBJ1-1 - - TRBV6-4 TGTGCCAGCAGTGGGCAGGGGAACACTGAAGCTTTCTTT CASSGQGNTEAFF
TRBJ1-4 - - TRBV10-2 TGCGCCAGCAGTGACCTTGGGTCAACTAATGAAAAACTGTTTTTT CASSDLGSTNEKLFF
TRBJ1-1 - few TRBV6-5 TGTGCCAGCAGTTACCACCGCTTGGGCGGAGAAGCTTTCTTT CASSYHRLGGEAFF
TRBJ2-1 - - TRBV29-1 TGCAGCGTTGTGTGGGGGGGCAGGAATGAGCAGTTCTTC CSVVWGGRNEQFF
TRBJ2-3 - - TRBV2 TGTGCCAGCCAAGGGGGGTACACAGATACGCAGTATTTT CASQGGYTDTQYF
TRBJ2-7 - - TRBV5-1 TGCGCCAGCAGCTATCTAAACGAGCAGTACTTC CASSYLNEQYF